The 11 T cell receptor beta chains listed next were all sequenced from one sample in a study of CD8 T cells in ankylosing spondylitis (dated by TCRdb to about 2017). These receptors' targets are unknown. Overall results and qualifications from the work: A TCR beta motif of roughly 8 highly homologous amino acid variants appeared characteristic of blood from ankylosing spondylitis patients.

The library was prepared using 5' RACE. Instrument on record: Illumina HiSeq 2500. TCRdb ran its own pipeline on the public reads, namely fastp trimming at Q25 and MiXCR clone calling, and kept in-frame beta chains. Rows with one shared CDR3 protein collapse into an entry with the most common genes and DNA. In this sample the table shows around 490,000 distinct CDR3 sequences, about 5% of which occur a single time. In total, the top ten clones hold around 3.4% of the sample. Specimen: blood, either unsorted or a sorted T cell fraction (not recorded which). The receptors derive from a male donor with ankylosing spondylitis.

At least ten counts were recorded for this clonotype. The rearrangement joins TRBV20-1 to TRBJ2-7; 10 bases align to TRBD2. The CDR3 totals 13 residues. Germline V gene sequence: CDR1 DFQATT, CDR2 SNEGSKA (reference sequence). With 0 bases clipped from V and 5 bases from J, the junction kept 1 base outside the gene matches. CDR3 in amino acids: CSARESGRDEQYF. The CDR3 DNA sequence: TGCAGTGCTAGAGAAAGCGGGAGGGACGAGCAGTACTTC.

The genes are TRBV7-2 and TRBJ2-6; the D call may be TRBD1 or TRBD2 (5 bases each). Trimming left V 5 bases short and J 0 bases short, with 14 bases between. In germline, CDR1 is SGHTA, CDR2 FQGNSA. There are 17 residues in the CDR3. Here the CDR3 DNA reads TGTGCCAGCAGCCCCCGGGGCGCTAGCTCTGGGGCCAACGTCCTGACTTTC. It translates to CASSPRGASSGANVLTF.

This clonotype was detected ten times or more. The CDR3 bases are TGTGCCAGCAGCCCACGACAGGGTTGGTACGAGCAGTACTTC. Protein sequence: CASSPRQGWYEQYF. This chain joins TRBV5-6 and TRBJ2-7, with 7 bases lining up with TRBD1. This CDR3 has 14 amino acids. Germline V CDR1 and CDR2: SGHDT, YYEEEE. J lost 4 bases, V lost 4 bases, and 8 bases had no gene match.

This chain's CDR3 is CASSEDREETQYF. Here the CDR3 DNA reads TGTGCCAGCAGCGAGGACAGGGAGGAGACCCAGTACTTC. The chain has TRBV5-5 and TRBJ2-5; TRBD1 matches 8 bases. This CDR3 has 13 residues. Germline-derived CDR1 and CDR2 are SGHKS and YYEKEE (reference sequence). J gave up 5 bases and V 4 bases, and 4 bases lay outside the gene matches.

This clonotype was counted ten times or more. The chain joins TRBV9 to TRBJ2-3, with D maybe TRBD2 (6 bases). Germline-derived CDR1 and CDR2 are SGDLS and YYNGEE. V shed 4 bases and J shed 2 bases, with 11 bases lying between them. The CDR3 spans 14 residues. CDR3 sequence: CASSPGLYTDTQYF. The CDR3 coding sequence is TGTGCCAGCAGCCCGGGACTTTACACAGATACGCAGTATTTT. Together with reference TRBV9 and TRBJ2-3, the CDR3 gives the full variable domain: DSGVTQTPKHLITATGQRVTLRCSPRSGDLSVYWYQQSLDQGLQFLIQYYNGEERAKGNILERFSAQQFPDLHSELNLSSLELGDSALYFCASSPGLYTDTQYFGPGTRLTVL.

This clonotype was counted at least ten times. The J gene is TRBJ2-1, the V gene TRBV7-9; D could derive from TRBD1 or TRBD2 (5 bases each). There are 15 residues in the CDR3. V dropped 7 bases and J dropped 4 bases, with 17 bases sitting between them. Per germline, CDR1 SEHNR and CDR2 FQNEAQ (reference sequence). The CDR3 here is CASTPRGTQYNEQFF. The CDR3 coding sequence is TGTGCCAGCACCCCTCGAGGGACCCAATACAATGAGCAGTTCTTC.

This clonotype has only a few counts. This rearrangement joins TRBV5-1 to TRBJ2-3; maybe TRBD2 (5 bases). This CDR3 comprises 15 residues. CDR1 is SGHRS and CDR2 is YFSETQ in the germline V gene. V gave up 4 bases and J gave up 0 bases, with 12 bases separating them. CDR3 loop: CASSEPRASTDTQYF. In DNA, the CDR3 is TGCGCCAGCAGCGAACCGAGGGCGAGCACAGATACGCAGTATTTT.

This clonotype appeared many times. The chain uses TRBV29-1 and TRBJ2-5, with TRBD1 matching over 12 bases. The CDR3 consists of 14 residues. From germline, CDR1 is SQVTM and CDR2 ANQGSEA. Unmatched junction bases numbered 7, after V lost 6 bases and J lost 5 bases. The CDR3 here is CSVGTGGVHETQYF. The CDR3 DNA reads TGCAGCGTGGGGACAGGGGGCGTGCATGAGACCCAGTACTTC.

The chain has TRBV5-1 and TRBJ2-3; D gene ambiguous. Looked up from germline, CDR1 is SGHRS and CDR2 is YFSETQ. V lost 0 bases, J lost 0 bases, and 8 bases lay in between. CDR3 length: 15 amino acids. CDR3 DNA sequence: TGCGCCAGCAGCTTGGTGGTGTCTAGCACAGATACGCAGTATTTT. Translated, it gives CASSLVVSSTDTQYF.

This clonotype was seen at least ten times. The CDR3 loop reads CASSSARHTIYF. The CDR3 bases are TGTGCCAGCAGCTCCGCCAGACACACCATATATTTT. The chain recombines TRBV6-5 with TRBJ1-3, with D uncertain. From germline, CDR1 is MNHEY and CDR2 SVGAGI. The ends were cut back, 6 bases at V and 8 bases at J, with 11 bases in the middle. The CDR3 loop spans 12 amino acids.

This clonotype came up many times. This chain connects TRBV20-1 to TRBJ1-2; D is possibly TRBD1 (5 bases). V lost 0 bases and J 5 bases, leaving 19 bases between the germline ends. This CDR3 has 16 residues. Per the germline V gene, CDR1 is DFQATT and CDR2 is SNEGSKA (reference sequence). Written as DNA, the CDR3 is TGCAGTGCTAGAGATGGATCGTCGGGGGGTTGGTATGGCTACACCTTC. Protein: CSARDGSSGGWYGYTF.